Detailed here is one TCR beta chain. The junction had 4 bases not matched to a gene; V was cut back by 1 base and J by 5 bases. The CDR3 has 15 amino acids. Germline values: CDR1 MGHDK, CDR2 SYGVNS. This entry is derived from a study of T cells in Graves' hyperthyroidism and ophthalmopathy. The TCR beta CDR3 regions underwent amplification using RNA transcripts as the source. Researchers ran a first-round RT-PCR on the TCR CDR3 using the HTBI primer set. TCRdb re-analysed the multiplex PCR reads in MiXCR, keeping a single row per CDR3 protein. This sample has more than 55,000 distinct CDR3 sequences, with 53% found just once.

The receptor's source is an older woman with Graves' ophthalmopathy. The sequenced sample consisted of blood. The chain is built from TRBV25-1 and TRBJ2-5; TRBD1 agrees at 10 bases. Here the CDR3 reads CASSESTGGGETQYF. CDR3 bases: TGTGCCAGCAGTGAATCGACAGGGGGCGGGGAGACCCAGTACTTC.